One and the same sample provided the 22 T cell receptor beta chains below, sequenced in a study of blood T cells in healthy people across ages. Next came a second PCR, run for about 7 to 12 cycles, which used a sample-barcoded 5' primer along with a J-beta primer mix. TCRdb re-derived calls from the 5' RACE reads in MiXCR, one entry per CDR3 protein. The data show about 1,000,000 distinct CDR3 sequences, with under 55% seen just once and approximately 17% held by the top ten. What was sequenced was blood. All receptors derive from a woman aged 55-69 years in good health.

The rearrangement uses TRBV28 and TRBJ2-1, with no clear D. This CDR3 comprises 13 residues. The germline CDR1 and CDR2 sequences are MDHEN and SYDVKM. Trimming removed 5 bases from V and 2 bases from J, with 7 bases in between. CDR3 DNA: TGTGCCAGCAGTGTTAGAGCCTACAATGAGCAGTTCTTC. This codes for CASSVRAYNEQFF.

This clonotype was detected only a few times. DNA of the CDR3: TGTGCCAGCAGCTTAGGGGGACAGGGGGCGTCACATGAGCAGTTCTTC. Protein sequence: CASSLGGQGASHEQFF. The V gene is TRBV13, the J gene TRBJ2-1; TRBD1 matches at 12 bases. V lost 0 bases to trimming and J lost 8 bases; unmatched junction nucleotides: 5. Germline V CDR1 and CDR2: PRHDT, FYEKMQ (reference sequence). This CDR3 spans 16 amino acids.

The chain combines TRBV6-6 with TRBJ1-1; possible D gene TRBD1, 6 bases. Between the trimmed V and J ends, which lost 2 bases and 3 bases, there was a span of 13 bases. The CDR3 extends over 15 amino acids. CDR1 is MNHNY and CDR2 is SVGAGI in the germline V gene (reference sequence). The CDR3 loop is CASSYVTGLDTEAFF. In DNA, the CDR3 is TGTGCCAGCAGTTACGTCACAGGGCTGGACACTGAAGCTTTCTTT.

V and J are TRBV10-3 and TRBJ2-3; possibly TRBD1 for D (6 bases). Germline V CDR1 and CDR2: ENHRY, SYGVKD. This CDR3 contains 15 residues. V was clipped by 6 bases and J by 0 bases, with 13 bases between them. The CDR3 is CAIRGAQGSTDTQYF. Written as DNA, the CDR3 is TGTGCCATCAGGGGGGCGCAAGGTAGCACAGATACGCAGTATTTT.

This clonotype has only a few counts. The chain uses TRBV7-2 and TRBJ2-3, with 7 bases fitting TRBD1. V shed 5 bases, J shed 5 bases, and the junction held 4 bases outside the gene matches. The germline CDR1 and CDR2 sequences are SGHTA and FQGNSA. CDR3 size: 13 residues. The CDR3: CASSKGAGDTQYF. Here the CDR3 DNA reads TGTGCCAGCAGCAAGGGGGCGGGAGATACGCAGTATTTT.

This sequence joins TRBV9 and TRBJ2-3; TRBD2 matches 10 bases. The CDR3 runs to 16 residues. Germline V gene lookup returns CDR1 SGDLS and CDR2 YYNGEE. The J segment lost 2 bases and the V segment lost 3 bases, leaving 6 bases of the junction unmatched. Written as DNA, the CDR3 is TGTGCCAGCAGCGAGCGGACTAGCGGAAACACAGATACGCAGTATTTT. As protein: CASSERTSGNTDTQYF. Using reference TRBV9 and TRBJ2-3 for the parts outside the CDR3, the full variable domain is DSGVTQTPKHLITATGQRVTLRCSPRSGDLSVYWYQQSLDQGLQFLIQYYNGEERAKGNILERFSAQQFPDLHSELNLSSLELGDSALYFCASSERTSGNTDTQYFGPGTRLTVL.

CDR3 loop: CASSLKRGRGSTDTQYF. The CDR3 DNA is TGTGCCAGCAGCTTGAAGAGGGGCAGGGGAAGCACAGATACGCAGTATTTT. The chain carries TRBV7-9 and TRBJ2-3; D perhaps matches TRBD1 (6 bases). V gave up 3 bases and J gave up 0 bases, with 16 bases separating them. CDR3 length: 17 amino acids. Germline V gene data show CDR1 as SEHNR and CDR2 as FQNEAQ (reference sequence).

The V gene is TRBV20-1, the J gene TRBJ2-7, with D maybe TRBD2 (6 bases). CDR3 length equals 14 residues. The germline V gene encodes CDR1 DFQATT and CDR2 SNEGSKA (reference sequence). The V and J ends lost 3 bases and 3 bases respectively, with 15 bases between them. CDR3 protein: CSARRRGSVYEQYF. CDR3 nucleotide sequence: TGCAGTGCTAGGAGGAGGGGATCTGTCTACGAGCAGTACTTC.

A few counts support this clonotype. This sequence joins TRBV4-2 and TRBJ2-3, with 9 bases lining up with TRBD2. CDR3 length equals 17 residues. V lost 0 bases to trimming and J lost 7 bases; unmatched junction nucleotides: 11. CDR1 is LGHNA and CDR2 is YNFKEQ in the germline V gene. CDR3 in amino acids: CASSQDRGASGTNTQYF. DNA for the CDR3: TGTGCCAGCAGCCAAGACCGGGGGGCTAGCGGGACAAATACGCAGTATTTT.

This clonotype was observed at least ten times. The gene calls are TRBV20-1 and TRBJ2-7, with D tentatively TRBD1 (5 bases). Germline V CDR1 and CDR2: DFQATT, SNEGSKA (reference sequence). Trimming left V 5 bases short and J 5 bases short, with 19 bases between. CDR3 length: 14 amino acids. The chain's CDR3 is CSAAGIWEGDEQYF. DNA of the CDR3: TGCAGTGCTGCAGGGATATGGGAAGGTGACGAGCAGTACTTC.

The chain links TRBV20-1 to TRBJ2-1, with 8 bases lining up with TRBD2. The CDR3 runs 13 residues. CDR1 and CDR2 from the germline V gene are DFQATT and SNEGSKA (reference sequence). V lost 4 bases and J lost 3; bases outside the gene matches: 2. CDR3 protein: CSAISGSYNEQFF. The CDR3 DNA follows: TGCAGTGCTATAAGCGGGAGCTACAATGAGCAGTTCTTC.

The rearrangement uses TRBV25-1 and TRBJ2-4; 10 bases fit TRBD2. The CDR3 has 15 amino acids. The germline CDR1 and CDR2 sequences are MGHDK and SYGVNS. V dropped 3 bases and J dropped 7; count of bases not matched to a gene: 6. As DNA, the CDR3 is TGTGCCAGCAGTGAGGAGCTAGCGGGGGCCAACATTCAGTACTTC. It is translated as CASSEELAGANIQYF.

The table lists this clonotype with a few counts. This sequence joins TRBV7-2 and TRBJ1-4; possible D gene TRBD1, 6 bases. The CDR3 is 16 residues long. V was cut by 1 base and J by 4 bases, with 13 bases left in between. Germline V gene data show CDR1 as SGHTA and CDR2 as FQGNSA. Written as DNA, the CDR3 is TGTGCCAGCAGCTTAGGGTTAGGGACACTTAATGAAAAACTGTTTTTT. Amino acids: CASSLGLGTLNEKLFF. Variable domain in full (rest from reference TRBV7-2 and TRBJ1-4): GAGVSQSPSNKVTEKGKDVELRCDPISGHTALYWYRQSLGQGLEFLIYFQGNSAPDKSGLPSDRFSAERTGGSVSTLTIQRTQQEDSAVYLCASSLGLGTLNEKLFFGSGTQLSVL.

J is TRBJ2-7 and V is TRBV28; D is perhaps TRBD2 (5 bases). CDR3 size: 16 residues. CDR1 and CDR2 from the germline V gene are MDHEN and SYDVKM. V dropped 6 bases and J dropped 4 bases, with 22 bases sitting between them. The CDR3 loop is CASSPNRASPGYEQYF. CDR3 bases: TGTGCCAGCAGCCCAAACCGGGCAAGTCCGGGGTACGAGCAGTACTTC.

As regards this clonotype: The final CDR3 position lacks the conserved phenylalanine or tryptophan, pointing to a likely read error. This sequence joins TRBV9 and TRBJ2-1, with 13 bases aligning to TRBD2. CDR3 length: 18 residues. CDR1 is SGDLS, CDR2 YYNGEE, per germline. V dropped 2 bases and J dropped 8; count of bases not matched to a gene: 13. CDR3 sequence: CASSVDTSGRASRDEQFL. The CDR3 DNA is TGTGCCAGCAGCGTCGACACTAGCGGGAGGGCCAGTAGGGATGAGCAGTTCTTA.

The chain joins TRBV5-1 to TRBJ1-2; 9 nucleotides agree with TRBD1. Germline V gene lookup returns CDR1 SGHRS and CDR2 YFSETQ. CDR3 size: 13 residues. The ends lost 0 bases at V and 7 bases at J; junction bases unmatched: 1. The CDR3, as DNA: TGCGCCAGCAGCTTGGACAGGGGGCCTGGCTACACCTTC. It is translated as CASSLDRGPGYTF.

This clonotype was observed a few times. The chain joins TRBV5-1 to TRBJ2-4; D unclear. The last part of the DNA fits TRBJ2-7 better; the J call may be wrong. Germline values: CDR1 SGHRS, CDR2 YFSETQ. The CDR3 has 14 amino acids. The CDR3 nucleotides are TGCGCCAGCAGCTTGATTGATATGAGGAACGAGCAGTACTTC. Amino acids: CASSLIDMRNEQYF.

J is TRBJ2-1 and V is TRBV5-1; the match to TRBD2 covers 13 bases. The CDR3 contains 15 residues. In germline, CDR1 is SGHRS, CDR2 YFSETQ. The ends lost 5 bases at V and 10 bases at J; junction bases unmatched: 9. DNA of the CDR3: TGCGCCAGCAGGGGGACCGGGACTAGCGGGATGGAGCAGTTCTTC. Translating it yields CASRGTGTSGMEQFF. The full variable domain, in which reference TRBV5-1 and TRBJ2-1 provide the parts outside the CDR3, is KAGVTQTPRYLIKTRGQQVTLSCSPISGHRSVSWYQQTPGQGLQFLFEYFSETQRNKGNFPGRFSGRQFSNSRSEMNVSTLELGDSALYLCASRGTGTSGMEQFFGPGTRLTVL.

The sample holds a few counts of this clonotype. The chain employs TRBV6-6 and TRBJ2-5, with D perhaps being TRBD1 or TRBD2 (5 bases each). Trimming took off 5 bases at V and 5 bases at J, with 15 bases between the two ends. The CDR3 has 14 amino acids. Germline CDR1 MNHNY, CDR2 SVGAGI (reference sequence). The CDR3 DNA reads TGTGCCAGCAGTATGAGAGGGCAGGGTGAGACCCAGTACTTC. Its protein product is CASSMRGQGETQYF.

This clonotype has just a few counts. The chain carries TRBV10-3 and TRBJ2-3; D is unresolved. The CDR3 sequence is 14 residues long. The germline gives CDR1 ENHRY, CDR2 SYGVKD. V lost 0 bases to trimming and J lost 2 bases, with 6 bases between them. The chain's CDR3 is CAISESVYTDTQYF. DNA of the CDR3: TGTGCCATCAGTGAGTCGGTCTACACAGATACGCAGTATTTT.

V usage is TRBV3-1 and J usage is TRBJ2-2, with 8 bases lining up with TRBD1. J lost 6 bases, V lost 1 base, and 4 bases had no gene match. This CDR3 has 15 residues. Germline lookup yields CDR1 LGHDT and CDR2 YNNKEL (reference sequence). CDR3: CASSQVQGAAGELFF. The CDR3 DNA reads TGTGCCAGCAGCCAAGTCCAGGGGGCCGCCGGGGAGCTGTTTTTT.

This clonotype was counted many times. The genes are TRBV10-3 and TRBJ2-7; TRBD2 agrees at 10 bases. CDR1 ENHRY and CDR2 SYGVKD come from the germline V gene. V lost 4 bases and J lost 6; bases outside the gene matches: 6. The CDR3 covers 14 residues. The CDR3 protein is CAISAIAGGREQYF. In DNA form, the CDR3 reads TGTGCCATCAGTGCCATAGCGGGAGGACGCGAGCAGTACTTC.